The entry that follows covers one T cell receptor (beta chain) sequence. Its antigen target is currently unknown. No much larger clonotype is one base removed from it; base qualities were not supplied. The source of the sample is a study of shared clonotypes between healthy human individuals (dated by TCRdb to about 2020). General notes on the study: The cohort included three men and a couple of women between 18 and 49 years of age. Leukapheresis yielded between about 0.9 and 10 billion PBMCs per donor. Different laboratories and diverse techniques were used to prepare libraries and sequence TCR repertoires, to increase sequencing depth and limit assay-specific biases. For each donor, three plates each were used for CD4 naive and CD4 memory, two plates were used for CD8 naive, and one plate was used for CD8 memory. To estimate repertoire size and how much clonotype sharing occurs between individuals, the study deeply sequenced the blood TCR repertoires of about five healthy adults.

Using the deep immunoSEQ assay, multiplex PCR amplified TCR CDR3 regions from genomic DNA. Extracted genomic DNA from each cell subset was spread evenly across all wells of several immunoSEQ 96-well plates, with each plate serving as a replicate. For sorted subsets, roughly 200 ng of genomic DNA, equivalent to some 30,000 T cell genomes, went into each replicate PCR. Purified libraries were measured with a Qubit 3.0 fluorometer, size-checked on a Bioanalyzer 2100, and measured again with the KAPA Library Quantification kit. Every immunoSEQ 96-well plate was sequenced on a separate single-read 150-cycle Illumina NextSeq 550 flow cell. The authors' analysis ran thus. The immunoSEQ output contained only junctional sequences without quality scores, so filtering could not match that applied to full-length reads. To assign V/J genes and CDR3, sequences were annotated against IMGT germline references using PyIR, a Python wrapper for IgBLAST v1.9. Reads with weak V/J assignments (E-value above 1e-6), missing CDR3, stop codons, out-of-frame junctions, or ambiguous translated residues were removed. V3J clonotypes were defined as sequences sharing the same inferred V gene, J gene, and CDR3 amino acid sequence. Percentage overlap between repertoires was computed as shared unique clonotypes divided by the size of the smaller repertoire. RTK rarefaction, the Chao1 estimator, and Recon v2.1 estimates of unobserved clonotypes were used to assess repertoire richness. Generation probabilities for all TCRbeta clonotypes obtained by the gDNA method from a handful of donors were computed using OLGA. This is the immuneACCESS table as TCRdb keeps it, with only in-frame sequences that have V and J called. A part of the clones is gone; compared with another copy, unresolved V genes explain less than half, and the rest is unexplained. V, J and clone size are taken as reported in that table, and D and trimming were inferred from the DNA itself. Present in this sample are over 1.4 million clones, over 95% of which were seen just once. Of the sample, roughly 1.1% falls within the top ten clones.

Here is what the overall study found, with its caveats: Pairwise subsampling led to the expectation that sequencing depth would affect the degree of clonotype sharing among donors. Compared with non-shared clonotypes, the clonotypes found in all four sorted-subset donors had higher generation probabilities. The genetic and exposure-history diversity represented was limited by the small number of donors. Only blood was sampled, and tissue TCR repertoires likely differ from those in blood. Naive subsets generally had larger estimated clonotype richness than memory subsets did. When a few donors were compared, the shared fraction of clonotypes was about 5% for naive CD4, over 3% for naive CD8, 2% to 2.5% for memory CD4, and roughly 0.43% for memory CD8. Even with the large sequencing depth, rarefaction of the sorted-subset datasets indicated that sequencing was incomplete.

Donors were healthy HIV-negative adults with no recently reported acute infections or vaccinations. Only Caucasian adults living in Nashville, Tennessee, USA were represented among the donors. CD4+ T cells were enriched by magnetic negative selection, after which naive cells were positively selected on CD45RA and the negative fraction was taken as the memory subset. Blood was obtained by leukapheresis, after which PBMCs were separated by Ficoll-Histopaque density gradient centrifugation and cryopreserved in liquid nitrogen vapor phase. Analytical flow cytometry was used to check the purity and quantity of every magnetically sorted T cell population. Each sorted fraction had its genomic DNA isolated and then quantified by UV absorbance on a Nanodrop 2000c. CDR1 and CDR2 were assigned from the germline V gene as MNHEY and SVGAGI. V is shortened by 5 bases, J by 1 base, and the region joining them spans 14 bases. The CDR3 spans 15 residues, from the cysteine through the phenylalanine. Here the CDR3 DNA is all that survives: 45 bases in frame from base 1.

Sequencing was carried out using naive CD4+ T cells sorted from blood. The cell subset or site label here, explained by the study, means: CD45RA+ positively selected. The V and J segments used are TRBV6-5 and TRBJ1-1; the D gene is perhaps TRBD1, from 5 matching bases. This receptor was obtained from a man aged 25 to 40 in good health. The CDR3: CASSPTGGGNTEAFF. In nucleotide form, the sequence is TGTGCCAGCAGTCCCACAGGCGGCGGGAACACTGAAGCTTTCTTT.